The present entry profiles one T cell receptor beta chain with its context. These data are taken from a study of pediatric ulcerative colitis. The CDR3 totals 13 residues. CDR1 is ENHRY, CDR2 SYGVKD, per germline. The ends lost 2 bases at V and 5 bases at J; junction bases unmatched: 2. During colonoscopy, one to two rectal pinch biopsies were collected. Generated by immunoSEQ multiplex PCR, the TCRdb table keeps only in-frame clones and is missing some. Among around 40,000 clones listed, roughly 82% were seen once. The chain is built from TRBV10-3 and TRBJ2-5; TRBD2 matches at 7 bases. What was sequenced was gut tissue. The TCR comes from a boy between 10 and 17 years old with severe ulcerative colitis. CDR3: CAISEGLGETQYF. The CDR3 DNA reads TGTGCCATCAGTGAGGGACTAGGGGAGACCCAGTACTTC.